This T cell receptor beta chain derives from a study of cytomegalovirus exposure and HLA in healthy donors. At the level of the study: As released early, the data held 80 million to 90 million unique TCRs from HLA-typed donors. Regarding the study as a whole: Within an earlier analysis, most TCR beta V segments proved productive either about 90% or about 30% of the time.

The CDR3 covers 12 residues. The V and J ends lost 2 bases and 4 bases respectively, with 3 bases between them. Germline CDR1 and CDR2: SGHRS and YFSETQ. Amplification used 60 Vbeta primers and 13 Jbeta primers. Measured with immunoSEQ multiplex PCR; TCRdb has only the in-frame clones, and not every one. The sample includes about 70,000 clones, around 70% seen only once; the top ten take more than 9.5%. With regard to this clone: Its antigen is undetermined.

The sample consisted of PBMCs. This rearrangement joins TRBV5-1 to TRBJ1-4; D gene uncertain. The receptor was derived from a human donor in good health. CDR3 bases: TGCGCCAGCAGCTTCGGTAATGAAAAACTGTTTTTT. It translates to CASSFGNEKLFF.